The 20 T cell receptor beta chains below come from one sample, sequenced in a study of T cells after yellow fever vaccination. TCRdb ran MiXCR on the 5' RACE reads and lists one entry per CDR3 protein. The sample includes about 550,000 distinct CDR3 sequences, less than 20% seen only once; the top ten take roughly an eighth. The sample here was PBMCs, taken 15 days after the yellow fever booster vaccination. The receptor set was obtained from a young man who received the YFV17D yellow fever vaccine.

In this sample, this clonotype turned up a few times. The V gene is TRBV7-2, the J gene TRBJ2-1; 7 nucleotides agree with TRBD1. Germline CDR1 and CDR2: SGHTA and FQGNSA. The trim removed 5 bases at V and 6 bases at J, leaving 4 bases unmatched. The CDR3 runs to 13 residues. The CDR3 DNA sequence: TGTGCCAGCAGCCGCGGACAGGCCAATGAGCAGTTCTTC. It specifies CASSRGQANEQFF.

This clonotype was counted only a few times. V gene TRBV5-1 combines with J gene TRBJ2-7, with D uncertain. The length of the CDR3 is 14 residues. V gave up 0 bases and J gave up 2 bases, with 9 bases separating them. Germline loops: CDR1 SGHRS, CDR2 YFSETQ. CDR3 nucleotide sequence: TGCGCCAGCAGCTTGGTGCCAGAAACCTACGAGCAGTACTTC. Protein sequence: CASSLVPETYEQYF.

This sequence joins TRBV6-1 and TRBJ2-1; a possible D gene is TRBD2 (5 bases). Germline V gene lookup returns CDR1 MNHNS and CDR2 SASEGT. The CDR3 runs 14 residues. The V end was cut by 4 bases, the J end by 9 bases, with 16 bases between. CDR3 amino acids: CASSATRLQTEQFF. The CDR3, as DNA: TGTGCCAGCAGTGCTACTAGACTACAAACTGAGCAGTTCTTC.

The V call is TRBV5-1, the J call TRBJ2-5, with 11 bases that match TRBD2. This CDR3 comprises 17 residues. Germline V gene data show CDR1 as SGHRS and CDR2 as YFSETQ. Trimming removed 2 bases from V and 4 bases from J; junction bases left unmatched: 10. Written as DNA, the CDR3 is TGCGCCAGCAGCTTCGGACAGGGACTAGCGGTTGGAGAGACCCAGTACTTC. Its protein is CASSFGQGLAVGETQYF.

CDR3 coding DNA: TGCAGTGCTAGAGATCTTAGGGTCTCTGGAAACACCATATATTTT. Translated, it gives CSARDLRVSGNTIYF. The chain links TRBV20-1 to TRBJ1-3; D call uncertain. With 0 bases removed from V and 0 bases from J, the gap between germline ends came to 9 bases. Germline loops: CDR1 DFQATT, CDR2 SNEGSKA (reference sequence). The CDR3 is made up of 15 amino acids.

The chain recombines TRBV12-3 or TRBV12-4 with TRBJ1-1; 10 bases match TRBD1. The CDR3 runs to 15 residues. V dropped 5 bases and J dropped 5; count of bases not matched to a gene: 8. The CDR3 DNA reads as TGTGCCAGCAGTCCGGGACAGGGGTGGGAAACTGAAGCTTTCTTT. Translated, it gives CASSPGQGWETEAFF.

J is TRBJ2-1 and V is TRBV12-3 or TRBV12-4, with 7 positions matching TRBD2. The CDR3 runs 14 residues. V shed 3 bases, J shed 9 bases, and the junction held 8 bases outside the gene matches. DNA for the CDR3: TGTGCCAGCAGTTTCTCGCGGGAGTTTCCTGAGCAGTTCTTC. Translating it yields CASSFSREFPEQFF.

This chain connects TRBV20-1 to TRBJ1-1; no clear D gene. The V gene's germline CDR1 is DFQATT and CDR2 SNEGSKA (reference sequence). CDR3 length: 14 residues. Trimming removed 0 bases at V and 0 bases at J, with 8 bases between. This chain's CDR3 is CSAREYRMNTEAFF. The DNA of the CDR3 is TGCAGTGCTAGAGAGTACCGGATGAACACTGAAGCTTTCTTT.

The CDR3 reads CASSRWGSGTDTQYF. The CDR3 DNA is TGTGCCAGCAGCCGCTGGGGCAGCGGCACAGATACGCAGTATTTT. J is TRBJ2-3 and V is TRBV7-9, with a possible D match to TRBD1 (5 bases). CDR1 SEHNR and CDR2 FQNEAQ come from the germline V gene (reference sequence). V dropped 5 bases and J dropped 1 base, with 13 bases sitting between them. The CDR3 length is 15 residues.

This clonotype was counted only a few times. The chain combines TRBV19 with TRBJ1-6, with D tentatively TRBD1 (6 bases). V dropped 6 bases and J dropped 11 bases, with 14 bases sitting between them. In germline, CDR1 is LNHDA, CDR2 SQIVND (reference sequence). The CDR3 is made up of 13 amino acids. CDR3 nucleotides: TGTGCCAGTAGCCCAGGACAGTTCGCACCCCTCCACTTT. Translation: CASSPGQFAPLHF.

This clonotype came up a few times. This chain joins TRBV5-1 and TRBJ2-3; 8 nucleotides agree with TRBD1. The V gene end was trimmed by 3 bases and the J gene end by 5 bases; junction bases not matched to a gene: 5. The germline gives CDR1 SGHRS, CDR2 YFSETQ. The CDR3 has 14 amino acids. The CDR3 bases are TGCGCCAGCAGCTCCGGACAGGGCCTAGATACGCAGTATTTT. As protein: CASSSGQGLDTQYF.

There are a few counts of this clonotype. This chain joins TRBV20-1 and TRBJ2-1; 8 positions match TRBD1. V lost 0 bases and J lost 6; bases outside the gene matches: 7. The CDR3 contains 15 residues. Germline CDR1 is DFQATT and CDR2 is SNEGSKA (reference sequence). CDR3 nucleotide sequence: TGCAGTGCTAGAGATAACAGGGGGGCCTCCAATGAGCAGTTCTTC. Protein sequence: CSARDNRGASNEQFF.

This clonotype was recorded many times. The V and J genes are TRBV7-2 and TRBJ2-5, with 12 nucleotides matching TRBD2. The junction had 7 bases not matched to a gene; V was cut back by 6 bases and J by 2 bases. This CDR3 spans 16 amino acids. Germline-derived CDR1 and CDR2 are SGHTA and FQGNSA. CDR3 residues: CASSLGLAGKQETQYF. In DNA form, the CDR3 reads TGTGCCAGCAGTCTTGGACTAGCGGGAAAGCAAGAGACCCAGTACTTC.

This clonotype was recorded a few times. The chain carries TRBV3-1 and TRBJ2-5, with 7 bases lining up with TRBD2. V dropped 4 bases and J dropped 1; count of bases not matched to a gene: 6. Looked up from germline, CDR1 is LGHDT and CDR2 is YNNKEL (reference sequence). The CDR3 covers 15 residues. The CDR3 nucleotides read TGTGCCAGCAGCCGCGGCGGGAGACTCCAAGAGACCCAGTACTTC. Translating it yields CASSRGGRLQETQYF.

The chain is built from TRBV4-3 and TRBJ2-2; 9 positions match TRBD1. Trimming at V came to 3 bases and at J to 6 bases, leaving 8 bases not matched to a gene. The V gene's germline CDR1 is LGHNA and CDR2 YSLEER. CDR3 size: 16 residues. The CDR3 coding sequence is TGCGCCAGCAGCCATATTGAGGGACAGGGCTCCGGGGAGCTGTTTTTT. Its translation: CASSHIEGQGSGELFF.

J is TRBJ2-5 and V is TRBV12-5, with a possible D match to TRBD2 (6 bases). Trimming removed 0 bases from V and 4 bases from J, with 12 bases in between. Looked up from germline, CDR1 is LGHNT and CDR2 is FRNRAP. The CDR3 totals 15 residues. The CDR3 DNA follows: TGTGCTAGTGGTTTGGTCGGGGGTTTGTCAGAGACCCAGTACTTC. It specifies CASGLVGGLSETQYF.

This clonotype was seen a handful of times. The chain joins TRBV20-1 to TRBJ2-1; D call uncertain. Trimming stripped 5 bases from V and 8 bases from J, with 7 bases between. The germline gives CDR1 DFQATT, CDR2 SNEGSKA (reference sequence). This CDR3 comprises 10 residues. CDR3 bases: TGCAGTGCTTCCCGTTATGAGCAGTTCTTC. Its protein is CSASRYEQFF.

This clonotype was seen a few times. This sequence joins TRBV2 and TRBJ1-4, with no clear D. The CDR3 totals 13 residues. Germline V CDR1 and CDR2: SNHLY, FYNNEI. V was cut by 6 bases and J by 5 bases, with 10 bases left in between. In nucleotides, the CDR3 is TGTGCCAGCAGCGATATCGGAAATGAAAAACTGTTTTTT. Protein product: CASSDIGNEKLFF.

This clonotype was detected only a few times. The V and J genes are TRBV3-1 and TRBJ2-1; 12 bases line up with TRBD2. The CDR3 loop spans 20 amino acids. Unmatched junction bases numbered 17, after V lost 0 bases and J lost 8 bases. Per germline, CDR1 LGHDT and CDR2 YNNKEL (reference sequence). CDR3 sequence: CASSQDPLRLAGGSRDEQFF. For the CDR3, the DNA is TGTGCCAGCAGCCAAGATCCATTAAGGCTAGCGGGAGGGTCTAGGGATGAGCAGTTCTTC.

This clonotype was seen a few times. This chain connects TRBV20-1 to TRBJ1-5; TRBD1 is a possible D gene (6 bases). The CDR3 totals 15 residues. V was cut by 6 bases and J by 1 base, with 16 bases left in between. Looked up from germline, CDR1 is DFQATT and CDR2 is SNEGSKA (reference sequence). CDR3 nucleotides: TGCAGTGCCAAAATCAGGGGCTTAAGCAATCAGCCCCAGCATTTT. Translation gives CSAKIRGLSNQPQHF.